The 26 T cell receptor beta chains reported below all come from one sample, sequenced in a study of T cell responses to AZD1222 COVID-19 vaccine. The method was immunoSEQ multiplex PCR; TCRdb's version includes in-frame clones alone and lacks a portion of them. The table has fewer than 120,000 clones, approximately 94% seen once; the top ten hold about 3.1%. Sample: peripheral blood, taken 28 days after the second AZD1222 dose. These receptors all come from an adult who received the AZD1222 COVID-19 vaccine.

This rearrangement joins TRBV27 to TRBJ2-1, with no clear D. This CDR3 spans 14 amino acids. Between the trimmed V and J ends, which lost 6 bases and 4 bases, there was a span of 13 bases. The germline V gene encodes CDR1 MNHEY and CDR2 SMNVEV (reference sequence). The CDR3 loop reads CASSIALRYNEQFF. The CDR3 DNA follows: TGTGCCAGCAGCATAGCTTTAAGGTACAATGAGCAGTTCTTC.

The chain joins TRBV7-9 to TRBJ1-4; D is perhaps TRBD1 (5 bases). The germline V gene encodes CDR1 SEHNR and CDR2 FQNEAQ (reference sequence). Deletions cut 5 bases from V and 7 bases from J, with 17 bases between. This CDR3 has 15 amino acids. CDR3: CASSPGTVGSEKLFF. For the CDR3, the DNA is TGTGCCAGCAGCCCCGGGACGGTCGGGAGTGAAAAACTGTTTTTT.

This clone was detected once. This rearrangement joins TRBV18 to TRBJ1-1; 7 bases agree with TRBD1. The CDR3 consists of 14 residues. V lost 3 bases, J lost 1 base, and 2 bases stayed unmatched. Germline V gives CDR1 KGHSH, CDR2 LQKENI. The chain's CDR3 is CASSPGQPNTEAFF. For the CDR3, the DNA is TGTGCCAGCTCACCGGGACAGCCGAACACTGAAGCTTTCTTT. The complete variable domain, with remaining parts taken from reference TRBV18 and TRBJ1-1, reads NAGVMQNPRHLVRRRGQEARLRCSPMKGHSHVYWYRQLPEEGLKFMVYLQKENIIDESGMPKERFSAEFPKEGPSILRIQQVVRGDSAAYFCASSPGQPNTEAFFGQGTRLTVV.

CDR3 coding DNA: TGCAGTGCTCCCGCTCCCTACGAGCAGTACTTC. Its translation is CSAPAPYEQYF. The chain couples TRBV20-1 to TRBJ2-7; D remains unclear. Germline values: CDR1 DFQATT, CDR2 SNEGSKA (reference sequence). CDR3 size: 11 residues. V shed 5 bases and J shed 2 bases, with 7 bases lying between them.

The CDR3 is CASSIGWGMETQYF. The CDR3 DNA reads TGTGCCAGTAGTATAGGTTGGGGGATGGAGACCCAGTACTTC. The chain carries TRBV19 and TRBJ2-5, with D possibly called TRBD1 or TRBD2 (5 bases each). Trimming pared 1 base from V and 5 bases from J, leaving 11 bases between. Per germline, CDR1 LNHDA and CDR2 SQIVND (reference sequence). The CDR3 has 14 amino acids.

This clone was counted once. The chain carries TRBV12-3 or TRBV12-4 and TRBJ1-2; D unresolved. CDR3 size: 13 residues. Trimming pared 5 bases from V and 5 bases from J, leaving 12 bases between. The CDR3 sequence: CASSSSQAYGYTF. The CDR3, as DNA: TGTGCCAGCAGTAGTAGTCAGGCGTATGGCTACACCTTC.

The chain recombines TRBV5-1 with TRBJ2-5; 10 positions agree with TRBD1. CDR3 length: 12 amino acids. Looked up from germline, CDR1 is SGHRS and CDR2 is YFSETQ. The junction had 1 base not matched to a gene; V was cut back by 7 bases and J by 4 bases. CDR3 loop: CASGQGVETQYF. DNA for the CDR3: TGCGCCAGCGGACAGGGGGTAGAGACCCAGTACTTC.

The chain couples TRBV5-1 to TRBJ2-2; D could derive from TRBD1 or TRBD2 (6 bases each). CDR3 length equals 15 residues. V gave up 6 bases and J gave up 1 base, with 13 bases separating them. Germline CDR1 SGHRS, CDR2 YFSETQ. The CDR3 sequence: CASKSGGQNTGELFF. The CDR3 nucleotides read TGCGCCAGCAAGTCCGGGGGACAGAACACCGGGGAGCTGTTTTTT.

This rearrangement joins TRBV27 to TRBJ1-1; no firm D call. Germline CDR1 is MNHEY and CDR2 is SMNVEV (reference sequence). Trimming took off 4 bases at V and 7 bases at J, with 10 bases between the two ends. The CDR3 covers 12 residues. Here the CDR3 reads CASSSDRVEAFF. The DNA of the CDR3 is TGTGCCAGCAGTTCCGATAGGGTTGAAGCTTTCTTT.

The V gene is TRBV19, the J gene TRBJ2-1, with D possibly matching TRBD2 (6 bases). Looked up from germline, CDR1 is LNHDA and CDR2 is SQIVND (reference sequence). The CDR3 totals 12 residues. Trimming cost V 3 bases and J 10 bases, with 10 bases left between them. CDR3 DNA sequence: TGTGCCAGTAGTATTGTGGAGGGGGAGCAGTTCTTC. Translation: CASSIVEGEQFF.

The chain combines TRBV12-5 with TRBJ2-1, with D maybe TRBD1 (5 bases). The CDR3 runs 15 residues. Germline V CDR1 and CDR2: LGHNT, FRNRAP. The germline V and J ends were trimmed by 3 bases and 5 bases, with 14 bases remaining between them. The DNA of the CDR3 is TGTGCTAGTGGTTTAGGGAACAGGCACGACAATGAGCAGTTCTTC. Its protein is CASGLGNRHDNEQFF.

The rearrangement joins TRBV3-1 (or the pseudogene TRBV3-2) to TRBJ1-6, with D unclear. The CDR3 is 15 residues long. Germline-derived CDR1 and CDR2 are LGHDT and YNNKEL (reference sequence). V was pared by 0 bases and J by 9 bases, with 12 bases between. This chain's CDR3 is CASSQDFMGSSPLHF. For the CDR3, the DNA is TGTGCCAGCAGCCAAGACTTTATGGGTAGTTCACCCCTCCACTTT.

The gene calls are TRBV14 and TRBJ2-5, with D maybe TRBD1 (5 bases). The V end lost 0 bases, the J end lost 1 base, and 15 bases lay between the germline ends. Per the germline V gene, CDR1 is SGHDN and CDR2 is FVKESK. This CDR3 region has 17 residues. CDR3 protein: CASSQDRPMGPQETQYF. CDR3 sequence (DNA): TGTGCCAGCAGCCAAGACAGGCCTATGGGGCCCCAAGAGACCCAGTACTTC.

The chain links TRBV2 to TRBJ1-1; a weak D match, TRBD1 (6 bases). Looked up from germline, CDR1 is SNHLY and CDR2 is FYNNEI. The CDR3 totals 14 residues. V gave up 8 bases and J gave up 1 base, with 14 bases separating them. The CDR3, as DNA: TGTGCCAGCCAATGGACAGAATCGAACACTGAAGCTTTCTTT. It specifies CASQWTESNTEAFF.

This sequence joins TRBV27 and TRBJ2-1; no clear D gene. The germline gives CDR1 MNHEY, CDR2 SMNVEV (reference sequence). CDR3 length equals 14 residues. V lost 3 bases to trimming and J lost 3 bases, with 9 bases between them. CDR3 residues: CASSFENSYNEQFF. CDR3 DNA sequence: TGTGCCAGCAGTTTCGAGAATAGCTACAATGAGCAGTTCTTC.

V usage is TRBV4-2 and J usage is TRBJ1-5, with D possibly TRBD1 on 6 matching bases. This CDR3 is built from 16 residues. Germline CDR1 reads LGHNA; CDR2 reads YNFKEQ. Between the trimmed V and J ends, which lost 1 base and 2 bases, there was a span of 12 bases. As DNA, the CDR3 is TGTGCCAGCAGCCAAGGGAGGGGGTTTGGCAATCAGCCCCAGCATTTT. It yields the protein CASSQGRGFGNQPQHF.

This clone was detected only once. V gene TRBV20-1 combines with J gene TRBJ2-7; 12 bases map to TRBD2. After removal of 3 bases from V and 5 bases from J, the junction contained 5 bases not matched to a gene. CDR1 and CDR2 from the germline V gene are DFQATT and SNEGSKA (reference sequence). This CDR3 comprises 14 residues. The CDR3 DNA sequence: TGCAGTGCTAGTGGGGGACTAGCGGGTAACGAGCAGTACTTC. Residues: CSASGGLAGNEQYF.

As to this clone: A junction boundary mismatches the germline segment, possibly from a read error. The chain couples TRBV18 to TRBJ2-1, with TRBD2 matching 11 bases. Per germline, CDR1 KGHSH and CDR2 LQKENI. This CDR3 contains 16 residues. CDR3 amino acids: CASPPNLAGGYNEQFF. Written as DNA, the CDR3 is TGTGCCAGCCCACCCAACCTAGCGGGGGGCTACAATGAGCAGTTCTTC. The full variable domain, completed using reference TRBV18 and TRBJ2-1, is NAGVMQNPRHLVRRRGQEARLRCSPMKGHSHVYWYRQLPEEGLKFMVYLQKENIIDESGMPKERFSAEFPKEGPSILRIQQVVRGDSAAYFCASPPNLAGGYNEQFFGPGTRLTVL.

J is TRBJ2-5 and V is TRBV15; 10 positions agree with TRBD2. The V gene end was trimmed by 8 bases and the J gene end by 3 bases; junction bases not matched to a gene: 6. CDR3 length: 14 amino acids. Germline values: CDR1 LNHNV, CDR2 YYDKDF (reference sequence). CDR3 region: CATAGLALKETQYF. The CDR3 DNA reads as TGTGCCACCGCGGGACTAGCGCTTAAAGAGACCCAGTACTTC.

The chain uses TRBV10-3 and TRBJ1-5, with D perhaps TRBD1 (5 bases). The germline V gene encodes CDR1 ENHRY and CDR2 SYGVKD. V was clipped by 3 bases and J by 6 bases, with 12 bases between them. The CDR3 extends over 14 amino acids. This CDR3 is CAISDSVGGQPQHF. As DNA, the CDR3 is TGTGCCATCAGTGATTCCGTGGGGGGTCAGCCCCAGCATTTT.

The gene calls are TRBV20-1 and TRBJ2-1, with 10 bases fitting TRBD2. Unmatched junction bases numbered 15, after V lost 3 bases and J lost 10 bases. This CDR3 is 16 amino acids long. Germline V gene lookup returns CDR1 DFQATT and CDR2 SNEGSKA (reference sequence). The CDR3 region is CSASRVLAGLGEEQFF. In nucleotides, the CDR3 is TGCAGTGCTAGTAGAGTACTAGCGGGGCTCGGAGAGGAGCAGTTCTTC.

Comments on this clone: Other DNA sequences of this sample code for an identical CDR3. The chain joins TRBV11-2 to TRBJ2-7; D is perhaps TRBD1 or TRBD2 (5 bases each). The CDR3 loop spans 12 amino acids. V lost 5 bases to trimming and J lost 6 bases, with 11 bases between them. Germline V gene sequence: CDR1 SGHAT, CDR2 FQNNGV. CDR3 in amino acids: CASSRDVGEQYF. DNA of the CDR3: TGTGCCAGCAGCAGGGACGTCGGCGAGCAGTACTTC.

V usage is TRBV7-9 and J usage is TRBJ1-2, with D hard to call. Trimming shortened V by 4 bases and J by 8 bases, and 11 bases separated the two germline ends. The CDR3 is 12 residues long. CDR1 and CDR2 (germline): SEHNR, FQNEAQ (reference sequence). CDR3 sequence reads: CASSSPGGGYTF. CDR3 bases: TGTGCCAGCAGCTCCCCGGGTGGCGGCTACACCTTC.

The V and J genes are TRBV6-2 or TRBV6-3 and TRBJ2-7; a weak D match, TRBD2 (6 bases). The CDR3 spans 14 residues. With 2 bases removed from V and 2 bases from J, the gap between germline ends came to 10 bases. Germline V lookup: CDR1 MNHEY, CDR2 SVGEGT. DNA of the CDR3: TGTGCCAGCAGTTACGACGGGAGCACCTACGAGCAGTACTTC. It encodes CASSYDGSTYEQYF.

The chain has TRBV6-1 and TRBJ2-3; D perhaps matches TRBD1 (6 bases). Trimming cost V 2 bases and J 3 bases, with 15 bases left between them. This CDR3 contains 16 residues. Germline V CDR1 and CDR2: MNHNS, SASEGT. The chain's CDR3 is CASSERGDIFTDTQYF. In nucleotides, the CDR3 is TGTGCCAGCAGTGAAAGAGGGGACATCTTTACAGATACGCAGTATTTT.

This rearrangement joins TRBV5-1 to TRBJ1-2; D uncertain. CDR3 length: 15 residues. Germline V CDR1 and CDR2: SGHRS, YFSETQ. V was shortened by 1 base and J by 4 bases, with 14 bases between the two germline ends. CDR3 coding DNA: TGCGCCAGCAGCTTGTCAGGCGTCATCAGCTATGGCTACACCTTC. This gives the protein CASSLSGVISYGYTF.